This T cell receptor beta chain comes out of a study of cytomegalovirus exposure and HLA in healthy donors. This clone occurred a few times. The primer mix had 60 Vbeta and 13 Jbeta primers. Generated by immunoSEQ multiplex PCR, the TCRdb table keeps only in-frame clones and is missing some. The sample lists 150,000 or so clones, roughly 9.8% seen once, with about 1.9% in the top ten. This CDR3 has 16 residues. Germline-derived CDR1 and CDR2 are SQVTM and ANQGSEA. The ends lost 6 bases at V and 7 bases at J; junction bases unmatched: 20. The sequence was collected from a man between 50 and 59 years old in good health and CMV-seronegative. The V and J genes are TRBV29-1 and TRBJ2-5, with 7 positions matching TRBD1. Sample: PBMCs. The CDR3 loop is CSVEKSGTAYSGTQYF. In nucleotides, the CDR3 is TGCAGCGTCGAGAAATCCGGGACAGCCTACTCGGGGACCCAGTACTTC.